The present T cell receptor beta chain was sequenced within a study of PD-1 blockade in classical Hodgkin lymphoma (dated by TCRdb to 2018 to 2020). Regarding the study in general: Nivolumab dosing was 3 mg/kg intravenously every 2 weeks, continuing until either disease progression or unacceptable toxicity. To define a peripheral blood immune signature of response to PD-1 blockade in classical Hodgkin lymphoma, the study combined TCR beta sequencing with CyTOF. Here is what the overall study found, with its caveats: Lower diversity was observed in patients in whom nivolumab was started less than 1 year after ASCT, and these patients were excluded from later analyses so that confounding by immune reconstitution would be avoided. The study was limited to a single clinical trial cohort, and causes of repertoire differences, possibly disease activity or prior therapy, remained undefined. Trial patients achieving complete response had baseline diversity similar to newly diagnosed patients, whereas partial responders and progressors had significantly lower diversity. Baseline TCR diversity was reported to be lower in newly diagnosed patients than in healthy donors, and even lower in relapsed/refractory patients. CD4+ but not CD8+ TCR diversity rose significantly by C4D1 (p=0.0027 vs p=0.16), most apparent in complete responders (p=0.02).

In the case of this clone: Its antigen is not yet known. No per-base quality is available; no much larger clone lies one base away.

The meaning of the sample's time point label: cycle 1 day 1 (C1D1), immediately before nivolumab initiation. All trial patients had relapsed after autologous stem cell transplantation, with cohorts A, B and C differing in prior brentuximab vedotin exposure. The trial cohort was composed of about 58 patients with relapsed/refractory classical Hodgkin lymphoma, for whom complete response, partial response or progressive disease was recorded as best overall response. Trial patients were treated with single-agent nivolumab in the multi-cohort phase II CheckMate 205 trial. An independent review committee assessed best overall response by applying the 2007 International Working Group response criteria. Trial PBMCs were collected just before the start of nivolumab (C1D1) and during therapy at cycle 2 day 1 and cycle 4 day 1. Peripheral blood was collected in 8 mL Vacutainer Cell Preparation Tubes, from which PBMCs were isolated by centrifugation and then cryopreserved.

The germline V gene gives CDR1 as SQVTM and CDR2 as ANQGSEA. There are 11 amino acids in the CDR3, from cysteine to phenylalanine inclusive. Only the CDR3 region is kept as DNA, spanning 33 bases read in frame from base 1. Relative to germline, V is 4 bases shorter and J is 3 bases shorter, with 6 bases between their ends. The Qiagen DNeasy kit was used to extract genomic DNA from unsorted PBMCs and from the negatively selected CD4+ and CD8+ fractions. Using primers that anneal to V and J segments, immunoSEQ multiplex PCR amplified the TCR beta CDR3 regions. Amplification bias was minimized using a synthetic immune receptor repertoire, and residual bias was removed computationally after sequencing. In the original analysis: Repertoire diversity was quantified as the Shannon entropy index using custom Python scripts. Unsorted, CD4+ and CD8+ repertoires were analyzed separately, except for combined analyses in which CD4+ and CD8+ sequences were merged in silico. A clone was considered expanded if an increase in frequency of at least 2-fold after treatment relative to C1D1 was found, and a pseudocount of 0.5 was applied to clones undetected at baseline. Clones with 0 or 1 copy at C1D1 were classified as singleton clones, and clones with 2 or more copies were classified as non-singleton clones. Clones expanded in unsorted samples were labelled as CD4+, CD8+ or unknown by matching protein sequences in sorted samples from the same patient. Wilcoxon tests on paired samples were used to test changes in diversity from C1D1 to C4D1. Drawn from immuneACCESS, this table holds only the in-frame rearrangements with V and J called that TCRdb kept. Clones are partly lost; checked studies trace under half to an unresolved V gene and leave the rest unexplained. V and J calls and clone size follow that table, whereas D and trimming were derived from the DNA. Present in this sample are nearly 25,000 clones, 70% to 80% of which were seen just once. Approximately 6.4% of the sample goes to the ten largest clones.

This TCR was recovered from a human donor with classical Hodgkin lymphoma. Here the sequenced sample was peripheral blood mononuclear cells (PBMCs), taken at baseline. The chain links TRBV29-1 with TRBJ1-1; no D gene can be assigned with confidence. CDR3 region: CSVVTHTEAFF. Read as DNA, the sequence is TGCAGCGTTGTAACCCACACTGAAGCTTTCTTT.